A single sample gave rise to the 28 T cell receptor beta chains below, sequenced in a study of blood T cell repertoires in COVID-19. The method was immunoSEQ multiplex PCR; TCRdb's version includes in-frame clones alone and lacks a portion of them. The profile shows 150,000 to 200,000 clones, about 77% of them singletons. The sequencing input was PBMCs or T cells enriched from blood (not recorded which). These receptors all stem from a woman aged 45-65 years with acute COVID-19.

V and J are TRBV29-1 and TRBJ1-4; the D gene is possibly TRBD1 (5 bases). CDR1 is SQVTM and CDR2 is ANQGSEA in the germline V gene. V was cut by 6 bases and J by 8 bases, with 19 bases left in between. The CDR3 contains 14 residues. This CDR3 is CSVTVPTDREKLFF. CDR3 nucleotides: TGCAGCGTGACAGTTCCCACGGACCGGGAAAAACTGTTTTTT.

The V and J genes are TRBV9 and TRBJ2-2, with D perhaps matching TRBD2 (6 bases). This CDR3 spans 16 amino acids. Germline CDR1 SGDLS, CDR2 YYNGEE. The V end lost 0 bases, the J end lost 2 bases, and 11 bases lay between the germline ends. The CDR3 reads CASSVGGGINTGELFF. The CDR3 region has the DNA TGTGCCAGCAGCGTAGGGGGCGGGATTAACACCGGGGAGCTGTTTTTT.

The chain is built from TRBV19 and TRBJ1-1; the D is unclear. V lost 3 bases to trimming and J lost 4 bases, with 9 bases between them. The CDR3 totals 13 residues. CDR1 and CDR2 from the germline V gene are LNHDA and SQIVND (reference sequence). In DNA, the CDR3 is TGTGCCAGTAGTATGACGGCGGGCACTGAAGCTTTCTTT. The encoded protein is CASSMTAGTEAFF.

V is TRBV19 and J is TRBJ1-5, with 8 positions matching TRBD1. The CDR3 runs to 15 residues. CDR1 and CDR2 (germline): LNHDA, SQIVND (reference sequence). Trimming cost V 7 bases and J 0 bases; bases outside gene matches: 5. DNA for the CDR3: TGTGCCAGTACCCCGGACAGGGCTAGCAATCAGCCCCAGCATTTT. Translation: CASTPDRASNQPQHF.

At least ten counts were recorded for this clone. Other DNA variants within this sample encode the same CDR3. The chain employs TRBV28 and TRBJ1-1, with D possibly TRBD1 on 6 matching bases. The CDR3 consists of 12 residues. Trimming took off 5 bases at V and 11 bases at J, with 15 bases between the two ends. Germline V gene data show CDR1 as MDHEN and CDR2 as SYDVKM. CDR3 coding DNA: TGTGCCAGCAGTCAACAGGGAGCACTGGCTTTCTTT. This codes for CASSQQGALAFF.

This chain links TRBV6-5 with TRBJ1-1; 10 positions match TRBD1. The CDR3 contains 16 residues. Germline V gene lookup returns CDR1 MNHEY and CDR2 SVGAGI. V lost 0 bases to trimming and J lost 3 bases; unmatched junction nucleotides: 4. Here the CDR3 reads CASSYSTGGLDTEAFF. CDR3 bases: TGTGCCAGCAGTTACTCGACAGGGGGCTTGGACACTGAAGCTTTCTTT.

This clone has more than one count but fewer than ten. The chain couples TRBV14 to TRBJ2-3; 9 bases fit TRBD2. The CDR3 runs to 17 residues. Germline CDR1 and CDR2: SGHDN and FVKESK. V was pared by 0 bases and J by 5 bases, with 9 bases of the junction left unmatched. CDR3 nucleotide sequence: TGTGCCAGCAGCCAAGATGGGCGGGGGGGCTGGAGAGATACGCAGTATTTT. Protein sequence: CASSQDGRGGWRDTQYF.

The DNA for the CDR3 is TGTGCCAGCAGCTCGGGACAGGCCTACACAGATACGCAGTATTTT. It yields the protein CASSSGQAYTDTQYF. V gene TRBV7-2 combines with J gene TRBJ2-3; 8 bases are a match to TRBD1. V gave up 4 bases and J gave up 2 bases; unmatched junction bases: 5. The germline V gene has CDR1 SGHTA and CDR2 FQGNSA. This CDR3 region has 15 residues.

This rearrangement joins TRBV7-3 to TRBJ2-2, with 11 bases aligning to TRBD2. Germline CDR1 reads SGHTA; CDR2 reads FQGTGA. V shed 4 bases, J shed 6 bases, and the junction held 4 bases outside the gene matches. The CDR3 contains 15 residues. The CDR3 region is CASSSQLAGAGELFF. CDR3 DNA sequence: TGTGCCAGCAGCTCCCAACTAGCGGGGGCCGGGGAGCTGTTTTTT.

This clone was picked up one time. CDR3 coding DNA: TGTGCCAGCAGTTACCCCACGGGACAGCAAGAGACCCAGTACTTC. Translated: CASSYPTGQQETQYF. The rearrangement joins TRBV6-5 to TRBJ2-5; the match to TRBD1 covers 7 bases. The CDR3 runs 15 residues. Trimming cost V 2 bases and J 2 bases; bases outside gene matches: 5. CDR1 is MNHEY and CDR2 is SVGAGI in the germline V gene.

The chain couples TRBV4-3 to TRBJ2-5, with D possibly being TRBD2 (7 bases). V lost 4 bases, J lost 9 bases, and 12 bases lay in between. CDR1 and CDR2 from the germline V gene are LGHNA and YSLEER. This CDR3 is built from 12 residues. In DNA form, the CDR3 reads TGCGCCAGCAGCCCCCCCGGGGGGCCCCAGTACTTC. Its translation: CASSPPGGPQYF.

The chain carries TRBV6-5 and TRBJ1-4; D is possibly TRBD1 (5 bases). The CDR3 runs 15 residues. V was pared by 0 bases and J by 4 bases, with 9 bases between. Looked up from germline, CDR1 is MNHEY and CDR2 is SVGAGI. The CDR3 region is CASSYSNRINEKLFF. The CDR3 coding sequence is TGTGCCAGCAGTTACTCGAACAGGATTAATGAAAAACTGTTTTTT.

This clone has just a few counts. The V call is TRBV2, the J call TRBJ2-2; TRBD1 matches at 9 bases. Trimming took 8 bases from V and 6 from J; bases not matched to a gene: 10. The germline V gene has CDR1 SNHLY and CDR2 FYNNEI. This CDR3 comprises 15 residues. The CDR3 DNA follows: TGTGCCAGCCAAGTTCTAGGACAGGGGTCCGGGGAGCTGTTTTTT. Translation gives CASQVLGQGSGELFF.

The J gene is TRBJ1-2, the V gene TRBV6-1; TRBD1 matches at 10 bases. The germline CDR1 and CDR2 sequences are MNHNS and SASEGT. Trimming took 4 bases from V and 5 from J; bases not matched to a gene: 13. The CDR3 is 17 amino acids. The chain's CDR3 is CASSVYLGGQGSYGYTF. The CDR3 DNA reads as TGTGCCAGCAGTGTATACCTTGGGGGACAGGGGAGTTATGGCTACACCTTC.

The chain joins TRBV14 to TRBJ1-1; a possible D gene is TRBD1 (5 bases). CDR3 length: 15 amino acids. V was shortened by 4 bases and J by 4 bases, with 16 bases between the two germline ends. CDR1 and CDR2 from the germline V gene are SGHDN and FVKESK. This chain's CDR3 is CASSPSPGHGTEAFF. The CDR3 DNA sequence: TGTGCCAGCAGCCCATCCCCAGGACACGGCACTGAAGCTTTCTTT.

The CDR3 coding sequence is TGTGCCAGTAGTATTCGGGGAGCAGTGGGCTACACCTTC. Encoded protein: CASSIRGAVGYTF. The V and J genes are TRBV19 and TRBJ1-2, with no clear D. V lost 3 bases and J lost 8, with 13 bases in between. The CDR3 is 13 amino acids. Germline V lookup: CDR1 LNHDA, CDR2 SQIVND (reference sequence).

J is TRBJ1-1 and V is TRBV30; 10 positions agree with TRBD1. J lost 1 base, V lost 3 bases, and 5 bases had no gene match. CDR1 GTSNPN and CDR2 SVGIG come from the germline V gene (reference sequence). The CDR3 runs to 15 residues. The CDR3 DNA sequence: TGTGCCTGGAGATATGGACAGGGGGGGAACACTGAAGCTTTCTTT. Protein: CAWRYGQGGNTEAFF.

This sequence joins TRBV18 and TRBJ2-2, with a possible D match to TRBD1 (5 bases). From germline, CDR1 is KGHSH and CDR2 LQKENI. The CDR3 is 15 amino acids. V was pared by 8 bases and J by 0 bases, with 13 bases between. This CDR3 is CASPGPGSNTGELFF. CDR3 nucleotide sequence: TGTGCCAGCCCAGGGCCAGGGTCGAACACCGGGGAGCTGTTTTTT.

The chain is built from TRBV5-1 and TRBJ2-4, with TRBD1 matching 9 bases. Germline CDR1 and CDR2: SGHRS and YFSETQ. Trimming cost V 0 bases and J 8 bases; bases outside gene matches: 9. The CDR3 is made up of 16 amino acids. The CDR3 DNA reads as TGCGCCAGCAGCTTGGGAGGACAGGGGCCGGGGGACATTCAGTACTTC. Translated: CASSLGGQGPGDIQYF. Variable domain in full (rest from reference TRBV5-1 and TRBJ2-4): KAGVTQTPRYLIKTRGQQVTLSCSPISGHRSVSWYQQTPGQGLQFLFEYFSETQRNKGNFPGRFSGRQFSNSRSEMNVSTLELGDSALYLCASSLGGQGPGDIQYFGAGTRLSVL.

The J gene is TRBJ1-2, the V gene TRBV11-2, with D perhaps matching TRBD1 (6 bases). V lost 5 bases to trimming and J lost 5 bases, with 12 bases between them. In germline, CDR1 is SGHAT, CDR2 FQNNGV. This CDR3 region has 13 residues. The CDR3 spells CASSLDSFYGYTF. The CDR3 DNA sequence: TGTGCCAGCAGCCTGGACAGCTTTTATGGCTACACCTTC. Full variable domain (rest looked up from reference TRBV11-2 and TRBJ1-2): EAGVAQSPRYKIIEKRQSVAFWCNPISGHATLYWYQQILGQGPKLLIQFQNNGVVDDSQLPKDRFSAERLKGVDSTLKIQPAKLEDSAVYLCASSLDSFYGYTFGSGTRLTVV.

The chain uses TRBV10-3 and TRBJ2-5; D perhaps matches TRBD2 (6 bases). V gave up 7 bases and J gave up 2 bases, with 11 bases separating them. The CDR3 contains 13 residues. CDR1 is ENHRY and CDR2 is SYGVKD in the germline V gene. In nucleotides, the CDR3 is TGTGCCATCACCACGGGGGAGCAAGAGACCCAGTACTTC. It is translated as CAITTGEQETQYF.

The chain joins TRBV7-9 to TRBJ2-5, with TRBD1 identical over 7 bases. V was clipped by 5 bases and J by 1 base; unmatched bases: 7. In germline, CDR1 is SEHNR, CDR2 FQNEAQ (reference sequence). The CDR3 has 15 residues. CDR3 DNA sequence: TGTGCCAGCAGCCCCCAGACAGGGCCCCAAGAGACCCAGTACTTC. This gives the protein CASSPQTGPQETQYF.

The chain uses TRBV6-5 and TRBJ1-2; a weak D match, TRBD1 (5 bases). CDR1 is MNHEY and CDR2 is SVGAGI in the germline V gene. This CDR3 spans 13 amino acids. V was clipped by 6 bases and J by 0 bases, with 8 bases between them. The CDR3 region has the DNA TGTGCCAGCAGACGACAGTCTAACTATGGCTACACCTTC. This encodes CASRRQSNYGYTF.

The chain joins TRBV6-5 to TRBJ2-2; weak D call: TRBD1 (6 bases). V was cut by 6 bases and J by 1 base, with 9 bases left in between. From germline, CDR1 is MNHEY and CDR2 SVGAGI. CDR3 size: 14 residues. The CDR3 coding sequence is TGTGCCAGCAGAAAGACAGGGAACACCGGGGAGCTGTTTTTT. This sequence encodes CASRKTGNTGELFF.

The CDR3 nucleotides are TGTGCCAGCAGCGCATTAGCGGGGGGAGTGAAAGATACGCAGTATTTT. This sequence encodes CASSALAGGVKDTQYF. The gene calls are TRBV7-9 and TRBJ2-3; 10 nucleotides align to TRBD2. V shed 5 bases and J 5 bases; nucleotides not matched to a gene: 10. The CDR3 has 16 amino acids. The V gene's germline CDR1 is SEHNR and CDR2 FQNEAQ (reference sequence). Using reference TRBV7-9 and TRBJ2-3 for the parts outside the CDR3, the full variable domain is DTGVSQNPRHKITKRGQNVTFRCDPISEHNRLYWYRQTLGQGPEFLTYFQNEAQLEKSRLLSDRFSAERPKGSFSTLEIQRTEQGDSAMYLCASSALAGGVKDTQYFGPGTRLTVL.

The chain has TRBV5-6 and TRBJ1-1, with unresolved D. Between the trimmed V and J ends, which lost 4 bases and 3 bases, there was a span of 19 bases. Per germline, CDR1 SGHDT and CDR2 YYEEEE. The CDR3 spans 16 residues. DNA of the CDR3: TGTGCCAGCAGCCCAACGGGGTCGGGTGAGGACACTGAAGCTTTCTTT. Translation gives CASSPTGSGEDTEAFF. Complete variable domain (other parts from reference TRBV5-6 and TRBJ1-1): DAGVTQSPTHLIKTRGQQVTLRCSPKSGHDTVSWYQQALGQGPQFIFQYYEEEERQRGNFPDRFSGHQFPNYSSELNVNALLLGDSALYLCASSPTGSGEDTEAFFGQGTRLTVV.

Only a few counts were recorded for this clone. This chain uses TRBV15 with TRBJ1-2; 11 bases align to TRBD1. The V gene end was trimmed by 0 bases and the J gene end by 5 bases; junction bases not matched to a gene: 5. CDR1 LNHNV and CDR2 YYDKDF come from the germline V gene (reference sequence). This CDR3 has 16 residues. In nucleotides, the CDR3 is TGTGCCACCAGCAGAGACCTTGGACAGGGGGCTTATGGCTACACCTTC. Its protein product is CATSRDLGQGAYGYTF.

This clone was picked up one time. The chain has TRBV19 and TRBJ1-2; the match to TRBD1 covers 8 bases. The CDR3 loop spans 16 amino acids. The germline gives CDR1 LNHDA, CDR2 SQIVND (reference sequence). After removal of 5 bases from V and 2 bases from J, the junction contained 10 bases not matched to a gene. CDR3 DNA sequence: TGTGCCAGTAGTCAATCAGGGGGCGCCCAGAACTATGGCTACACCTTC. Encoded protein: CASSQSGGAQNYGYTF. The variable domain in full, with the rest retrieved from reference TRBV19 and TRBJ1-2, is DGGITQSPKYLFRKEGQNVTLSCEQNLNHDAMYWYRQDPGQGLRLIYYSQIVNDFQKGDIAEGYSVSREKKESFPLTVTSAQKNPTAFYLCASSQSGGAQNYGYTFGSGTRLTVV.